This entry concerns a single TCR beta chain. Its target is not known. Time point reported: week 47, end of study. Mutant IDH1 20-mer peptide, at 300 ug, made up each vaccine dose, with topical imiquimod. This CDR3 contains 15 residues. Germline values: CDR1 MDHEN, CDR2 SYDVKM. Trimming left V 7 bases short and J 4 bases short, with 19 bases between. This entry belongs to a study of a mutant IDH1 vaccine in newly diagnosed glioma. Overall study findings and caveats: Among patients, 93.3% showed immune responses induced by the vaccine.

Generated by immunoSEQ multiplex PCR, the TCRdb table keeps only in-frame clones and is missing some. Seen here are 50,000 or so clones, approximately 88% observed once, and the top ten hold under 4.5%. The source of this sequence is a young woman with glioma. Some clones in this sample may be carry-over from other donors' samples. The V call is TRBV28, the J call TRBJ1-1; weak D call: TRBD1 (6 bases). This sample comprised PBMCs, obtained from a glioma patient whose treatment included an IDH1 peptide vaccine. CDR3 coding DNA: TGTGCCAGCACCACACTTGGGGGCGTGGGCACTGAAGCTTTCTTT. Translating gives CASTTLGGVGTEAFF.